Below, one TCR beta chain is given with its context. Enrolled through a virtual design, the participants were between 18 and 89 years of age and came from 24 US areas. Participant reports of clinical history set cohort assignment. The record originates from a study of blood T cell repertoires in COVID-19. Study background: T cells, B-cell-depleted T cells, or PBMCs provided the cDNA or gDNA that served as material.

Germline CDR1 and CDR2: MDHEN and SYDVKM. With 2 bases removed from V and 4 bases from J, the gap between germline ends came to 13 bases. The CDR3 loop spans 15 amino acids. Original processing notes: For nucleated cells, counts were estimated from reference gene primer amplification. Some clones are missing from TCRdb's copy, which holds only in-frame ones; the method was immunoSEQ multiplex PCR. V and J calls and clone size are those listed in that table; D and trimming were worked out from the DNA. The data contain 250,000 to 300,000 clones, around four fifths of them singletons. The source is a man aged 25-40 years with acute COVID-19. Sequences were obtained from PBMCs or T cells enriched from blood (not recorded which). The gene calls are TRBV28 and TRBJ2-3, with D maybe TRBD2 (5 bases). The CDR3 nucleotides are TGTGCCAGCAGTTTAACCACTAGTCGTGCAGATACGCAGTATTTT. This encodes CASSLTTSRADTQYF.